A selection of T cell receptor beta chains follows, all from one sample in a study of T cell repertoires in aging, cancer and after chemotherapy. TCRdb itself ran the multiplex PCR reads through MiXCR, one entry per CDR3 protein. This sample has roughly 4,600 distinct CDR3 sequences; less than 75% occur once, and the top ten carry 6.5% to 9.5%. The sequencing sample was made of blood. These TCRs come from a human donor with a solid tumor. The conserved cysteine and the conserved F or W are not part of the CDR3 here. The order of the fields is D gene, V gene, CDR3 protein. The D gene is left open where the match is weak.

TRBD2 | TRBV29-1 | SVQGGLAGGKQF
TRBD1 | TRBV19 | ASSTGPDQQGLTGNTIY
NA | TRBV6-5 | ASSYYFDSPYGYT
NA | TRBV27 | ASSFSTDSYGYT
TRBD2 | TRBV19 | ASSIAAGADTQY
NA | TRBV15 | ATSRGESTNEKLF
TRBD2 | TRBV27 | ASSSSGTNNEQF
TRBD1 | TRBV5-1 | ASSDGQGNYGYT
TRBD1 | TRBV11-3 | ASSRGTVTDTQY
NA | TRBV6-2/TRBV6-3 | ASSVPWARFGYT
NA | TRBV4-2 | ASSLWVGSNQPQH
TRBD1 | TRBV7-6 | ASSPRQGIPGSPLH
NA | TRBV6-4 | ARLQRGSYEQY
NA | TRBV6-4 | ASNPNRVGRLSGNTIY
TRBD1 | TRBV7-2 | ASSLEGTGSEQF
NA | TRBV5-1 | ASSPMGATNEKLF
NA | TRBV7-2 | ASSLVAGISNGYT
NA | TRBV5-5 | ASSLLSAAGGYT
TRBD1 | TRBV7-2 | ASSLGGTGLVYGYT
TRBD1 | TRBV11-3 | ASSLEVRGGDEQY
NA | TRBV7-9 | ASSLTGVETQY
NA | TRBV20-1 | SAYQDKLYGYT
TRBD1 | TRBV19 | ASSHDSGGDEKLF
NA | TRBV20-1 | SACFGVEAF
NA | TRBV19 | ASSRELGNQPQH
NA | TRBV5-4 | ASSLRLGLGLTDTQY
NA | TRBV4-3 | ASSPEQREPANTGELF
NA | TRBV15 | ATSTYGETNYGYT
NA | TRBV20-1 | SARVGAGTEAF
NA | TRBV7-6 | ASSFVRGEQF
TRBD1 | TRBV20-1 | SAGTGAWNTGELF
NA | TRBV6-1 | ASSDNSVQPQH
NA | TRBV6-5 | ASSARNQASSGNTIY
TRBD1 | TRBV7-2 | ASSSQGARETQY
TRBD2 | TRBV28 | KCGGRGTDTQY
NA | TRBV6-2/TRBV6-3 | ATFEGNYNSPLH
NA | TRBV19 | ASSRSGAQY
TRBD1 | TRBV5-1 | ASSLDGQGYTGELF
NA | TRBV21-1 | ASSKCPPDRGYGYT
NA | TRBV19 | ASGRGQETQY
NA | TRBV5-1 | ASSLGPRKGYT
TRBD2 | TRBV7-2 | ASSFIAGGAYEQY
TRBD1 | TRBV19 | ASSREGGESYGYT
NA | TRBV11-3 | ASSHRLGPENIQY
NA | TRBV11-3 | ASSSTYNSPLH
NA | TRBV11-3 | ASSSEFLRSGYT
TRBD1 | TRBV7-3 | ASSFQGANTEAF
NA | TRBV29-1 | SVDSRVGYT
NA | TRBV6-5 | ASSSPKGYT
NA | TRBV29-1 | SVLGGSTDTQY
NA | TRBV13 | ASSLGQVTYEQY
NA | TRBV12-3/TRBV12-4 | ASSLAGATEAF
TRBD1 | TRBV18 | ASSGTEHNSPLH
TRBD2 | TRBV12-3/TRBV12-4 | ASSFQTGYSGRAGGNEQF
NA | TRBV13 | ASSLGRGVSYEQY